One and the same sample provided the 22 T cell receptor beta chains below, sequenced in a study of vaccination and CD4 T cells after COVID-19. Time point denoted: late sampling 161 to 241 days after vaccination in a few convalescent patients. TCRdb reprocessed the PCR reads via MiXCR and lists one record per CDR3 protein. The data show tens of thousands of distinct CDR3 sequences, almost 50% seen once. Sequences were derived from CD4+ T cells from blood, sampled about 7 months after SARS-CoV-2 vaccination. Source of these receptors: a human donor who had recovered from COVID-19.

The gene calls are TRBV5-4 and TRBJ1-1; D unresolved. Germline loops: CDR1 SGHNT, CDR2 YYREEE (reference sequence). The V and J ends lost 6 bases and 1 base respectively, with 10 bases between them. The CDR3 contains 13 residues. CDR3 amino acids: CASTPNSNTEAFF. CDR3 coding DNA: TGTGCCAGCACCCCCAACTCGAACACTGAAGCTTTCTTT.

The chain couples TRBV19 to TRBJ2-7, with D hard to call. The germline CDR1 and CDR2 sequences are LNHDA and SQIVND (reference sequence). V shed 5 bases and J shed 6 bases, with 14 bases lying between them. The CDR3 contains 13 residues. DNA for the CDR3: TGTGCCAGTAGTCCGCCCGGAGCAATCGAGCAGTACTTC. Its translation is CASSPPGAIEQYF.

The chain employs TRBV7-8 and TRBJ1-5; the D is unclear. Trimming left V 2 bases short and J 6 bases short, with 14 bases between. CDR1 SGHVS and CDR2 FQNEAQ come from the germline V gene. CDR3 size: 15 residues. The CDR3 sequence is CASSLSGQVAQPQHF. The CDR3 region has the DNA TGTGCCAGCAGCTTATCGGGTCAGGTTGCTCAGCCCCAGCATTTT.

V is TRBV24-1 and J is TRBJ2-1; D gene ambiguous. Germline values: CDR1 KGHDR, CDR2 SFDVKD. Trimming cost V 7 bases and J 8 bases, with 17 bases left between them. The length of the CDR3 is 14 residues. This chain's CDR3 is CATSDQRIGDEQFF. CDR3 nucleotides: TGTGCCACCAGCGATCAACGGATAGGCGATGAGCAGTTCTTC.

This clonotype turned up a few times. The chain has TRBV20-1 and TRBJ2-6; D perhaps matches TRBD1 (5 bases). The CDR3 has 15 residues. Trimming pared 0 bases from V and 0 bases from J, leaving 6 bases between. The germline CDR1 and CDR2 sequences are DFQATT and SNEGSKA (reference sequence). The DNA of the CDR3 is TGCAGTGCTAGAGAGGGGCGCTCTGGGGCCAACGTCCTGACTTTC. Its protein product is CSAREGRSGANVLTF.

The J gene is TRBJ1-2, the V gene TRBV7-9; the D gene is possibly TRBD1 (6 bases). Germline CDR1 SEHNR, CDR2 FQNEAQ (reference sequence). This CDR3 region has 12 residues. V lost 6 bases and J lost 9, with 14 bases in between. CDR3 nucleotides: TGTGCCAGCAGTTCCCCGGGACATAGCTACACCTTC. Encoded protein: CASSSPGHSYTF.

This clonotype was counted only a few times. The V and J genes are TRBV7-9 and TRBJ1-1; maybe TRBD1 (5 bases). The CDR3 covers 16 residues. Trimming stripped 2 bases from V and 5 bases from J, with 18 bases between. Germline V gene lookup returns CDR1 SEHNR and CDR2 FQNEAQ (reference sequence). The DNA for the CDR3 is TGTGCCAGCAGCTTATTACCCGACCCGCGGGGGACTGAAGCTTTCTTT. It codes for CASSLLPDPRGTEAFF.

A few counts support this clonotype. The chain combines TRBV6-2 or TRBV6-3 with TRBJ1-2; perhaps TRBD1 as D (6 bases). The V end lost 5 bases, the J end lost 2 bases, and 9 bases lay between the germline ends. CDR1 and CDR2 from the germline V gene are MNHEY and SVGEGT. The CDR3 has 13 residues. The CDR3 is CASSGTLNYGYTF. The CDR3 region has the DNA TGTGCCAGCAGTGGGACACTCAACTATGGCTACACCTTC.

The rearrangement joins TRBV7-9 to TRBJ2-7; 10 positions match TRBD1. The V gene end was trimmed by 1 base and the J gene end by 3 bases; junction bases not matched to a gene: 3. CDR1 is SEHNR and CDR2 is FQNEAQ in the germline V gene (reference sequence). The CDR3 loop spans 15 amino acids. The CDR3, as DNA: TGTGCCAGCAGCTTAGGACAGGGGGCACTCTACGAGCAGTACTTC. Protein product: CASSLGQGALYEQYF. The variable domain in full, completed from reference TRBV7-9 and TRBJ2-7, reads DTGVSQNPRHKITKRGQNVTFRCDPISEHNRLYWYRQTLGQGPEFLTYFQNEAQLEKSRLLSDRFSAERPKGSFSTLEIQRTEQGDSAMYLCASSLGQGALYEQYFGPGTRLTVT.

The J gene is TRBJ2-1, the V gene TRBV24-1, with 12 bases aligning to TRBD2. CDR1 KGHDR and CDR2 SFDVKD come from the germline V gene. V lost 8 bases and J lost 8; bases outside the gene matches: 9. The CDR3 sequence is 15 residues long. The CDR3 is CATTSGGLAGDEQFF. The CDR3 nucleotides are TGTGCCACCACTTCAGGGGGACTAGCGGGCGATGAGCAGTTCTTC.

This rearrangement joins TRBV20-1 to TRBJ1-2, with a tentative D call TRBD1 (5 bases). Trimming took 4 bases from V and 1 from J, leaving 10 bases between them. The length of the CDR3 is 13 residues. Germline V CDR1 and CDR2: DFQATT, SNEGSKA (reference sequence). DNA of the CDR3: TGCAGTGCTAAGTCAGGGCTTAACTATGGCTACACCTTC. Translated: CSAKSGLNYGYTF.

On this clonotype itself: At one of its ends the junction is not consistent with the germline gene, which may arise from a read error. The chain recombines TRBV5-1 with TRBJ2-3; perhaps TRBD2 as D (5 bases). The CDR3 length is 14 residues. CDR1 and CDR2 from the germline V gene are SGHRS and YFSETQ. The CDR3 reads CASNLDLSTDTQYF. In nucleotides, the CDR3 is TGCGCCAGCAACTTGGACTTATCCACAGATACGCAGTATTTT.

V is TRBV20-1 and J is TRBJ2-3; 12 bases are shared with TRBD1. CDR1 DFQATT and CDR2 SNEGSKA come from the germline V gene (reference sequence). The CDR3 spans 14 residues. V was clipped by 6 bases and J by 4 bases; unmatched bases: 5. The CDR3 DNA follows: TGCAGTGCGACCGGGACAGGGGGCGCAGATACGCAGTATTTT. Translation gives CSATGTGGADTQYF.

The gene calls are TRBV30 and TRBJ1-5; possibly TRBD1 for D (6 bases). The CDR3 is made up of 14 amino acids. CDR1 and CDR2 from the germline V gene are GTSNPN and SVGIG (reference sequence). The germline V and J ends were trimmed by 0 bases and 2 bases, with 8 bases remaining between them. The CDR3 sequence is CAWSVKGGNQPQHF. CDR3 DNA: TGTGCCTGGAGTGTAAAGGGGGGCAATCAGCCCCAGCATTTT. Together with reference TRBV30 and TRBJ1-5, the CDR3 gives the full variable domain: SQTIHQWPATLVQPVGSPLSLECTVEGTSNPNLYWYRQAAGRGLQLLFYSVGIGQISSEVPQNLSASRPQDRQFILSSKKLLLSDSGFYLCAWSVKGGNQPQHFGDGTRLSIL.

J is TRBJ2-7 and V is TRBV7-8; 9 bases agree with TRBD2. The CDR3 extends over 17 amino acids. The ends lost 5 bases at V and 3 bases at J; junction bases unmatched: 14. CDR1 and CDR2 from the germline V gene are SGHVS and FQNEAQ. CDR3 loop: CASSPMVGIAGDYEQYF. CDR3 sequence (DNA): TGTGCCAGCAGCCCAATGGTGGGAATAGCGGGAGACTACGAGCAGTACTTC.

The chain employs TRBV7-9 and TRBJ2-3, with TRBD2 identical over 11 bases. The length of the CDR3 is 16 residues. Germline assignment: CDR1 SEHNR and CDR2 FQNEAQ (reference sequence). V shed 5 bases, J shed 4 bases, and the junction held 8 bases outside the gene matches. DNA for the CDR3: TGTGCCAGCAGCCTTACTAGCGGGAGCGCTCCAGATACGCAGTATTTT. Its translation: CASSLTSGSAPDTQYF.

In regard to this clonotype: A junction end diverges from the germline sequence, so it may reflect a read error. The chain has TRBV7-3 and TRBJ2-7, with 7 bases aligning to TRBD1. CDR3 length equals 15 residues. Germline CDR1 is SGHTA and CDR2 is FQGTGA. Here the CDR3 reads CASSQPGQISYEQYF. The CDR3 region has the DNA TGCGCCAGCAGCCAACCGGGACAGATCTCCTACGAGCAGTACTTC.

In its sample, this clonotype was seen a few times. V usage is TRBV6-1 and J usage is TRBJ1-5; 12 positions match TRBD1. Germline CDR1 reads MNHNS; CDR2 reads SASEGT. The CDR3 totals 15 residues. The trim removed 1 base at V and 10 bases at J, leaving 5 bases unmatched. CDR3 in DNA: TGTGCCAGCAGTGAAGGGGGACAGGGGGCGGATCCCCAGCATTTT. Its translation: CASSEGGQGADPQHF.

The count of this clonotype is one. The chain carries TRBV28 and TRBJ2-7; tentative D call: TRBD1 (6 bases). V shed 5 bases and J shed 2 bases, with 28 bases lying between them. Germline CDR1 and CDR2: MDHEN and SYDVKM. The CDR3 totals 19 residues. The CDR3 DNA is TGTGCCAGCAGTCTCAACACATACAGAACAGGGCCTGAAACCTACGAGCAGTACTTC. Encoded protein: CASSLNTYRTGPETYEQYF.

CDR3 DNA sequence: TGTGCCACCAGTGGGACAGGGTTGGTCTATGGCTACACCTTC. Translation: CATSGTGLVYGYTF. The rearrangement links TRBV24-1 to TRBJ1-2; the match to TRBD1 covers 8 bases. This CDR3 is built from 14 residues. The germline V gene has CDR1 KGHDR and CDR2 SFDVKD. Trimming at V came to 5 bases and at J to 4 bases, leaving 5 bases not matched to a gene.

The J gene is TRBJ2-1, the V gene TRBV10-3; 9 bases are shared with TRBD2. CDR1 is ENHRY and CDR2 is SYGVKD in the germline V gene. The CDR3 runs 15 residues. The V gene end was trimmed by 3 bases and the J gene end by 8 bases; junction bases not matched to a gene: 8. The CDR3 loop is CAISEGGRVGDEQFF. CDR3 sequence (DNA): TGTGCCATCAGTGAAGGCGGGAGGGTGGGCGATGAGCAGTTCTTC.

The J gene is TRBJ2-3, the V gene TRBV6-2 or TRBV6-3, with D possibly matching TRBD1 (5 bases). Germline CDR1 MNHEY, CDR2 SVGEGT. The CDR3 loop spans 13 amino acids. Trimming removed 7 bases at V and 3 bases at J, with 11 bases between. CDR3 nucleotide sequence: TGTGCCAGCATTGACAGTGGGACAGATACGCAGTATTTT. The encoded protein is CASIDSGTDTQYF.